These 18 T cell receptor beta chains came from one sample sequenced in a study of T cells in localized non-small cell lung cancer. Clones were sequenced by immunoSEQ multiplex PCR, and TCRdb holds only the in-frame ones, with some missing. The data contain 55,000 to 75,000 clones, 85% to 90% of them singletons. The sample was peripheral blood, taken before any cancer treatment. These TCRs come from a male donor at least 60 years old with stage III squamous cell lung carcinoma.

This clone was seen only once. The chain is built from TRBV18 and TRBJ1-6, with TRBD1 as a possible D gene (5 bases). Germline lookup yields CDR1 KGHSH and CDR2 LQKENI. CDR3 length equals 14 residues. Trimming pared 6 bases from V and 6 bases from J, leaving 12 bases between. The CDR3 DNA sequence: TGTGCCAGCTCGCCTAGGGACCGTAATTCACCCCTCCACTTT. It is translated as CASSPRDRNSPLHF.

The rearrangement uses TRBV29-1 and TRBJ2-2; D perhaps matches TRBD1 (6 bases). V lost 4 bases, J lost 2 bases, and 11 bases lay in between. The CDR3 extends over 14 amino acids. Per germline, CDR1 SQVTM and CDR2 ANQGSEA. DNA of the CDR3: TGCAGCGTTGGGAACAGGGACAACACCGGGGAGCTGTTTTTT. Translated: CSVGNRDNTGELFF.

The chain carries TRBV28 and TRBJ1-2; tentative D call: TRBD1 (6 bases). The CDR3 runs 12 residues. CDR1 is MDHEN, CDR2 SYDVKM, per germline. V was shortened by 6 bases and J by 9 bases, with 14 bases between the two germline ends. CDR3 region: CASSTPQGSYTF. CDR3 nucleotide sequence: TGTGCCAGCAGCACCCCCCAGGGGAGCTACACCTTC.

The genes are TRBV11-1 and TRBJ1-1, with a weak D call TRBD1 (5 bases). CDR3 length: 13 amino acids. Trimming shortened V by 11 bases and J by 4 bases, and 17 bases separated the two germline ends. CDR1 is SGHAT, CDR2 FQDESV, per germline (reference sequence). This CDR3 reads CAVLGLGGTEAFF. The CDR3 DNA sequence: TGTGCCGTCTTGGGGCTCGGGGGCACTGAAGCTTTCTTT.

This chain joins TRBV6-5 and TRBJ1-4; D is possibly TRBD1 (5 bases). V was shortened by 6 bases and J by 3 bases, with 14 bases between the two germline ends. Germline V gene sequence: CDR1 MNHEY, CDR2 SVGAGI. This CDR3 is built from 15 residues. The CDR3 coding sequence is TGTGCCAGCAGAGCCCAGGCAGGGCCTAATGAAAAACTGTTTTTT. Translating it yields CASRAQAGPNEKLFF.

The V gene is TRBV10-2, the J gene TRBJ2-1, with TRBD2 matching over 9 bases. Germline V CDR1 and CDR2: WSHSY, SAAADI. The CDR3 contains 14 residues. Trimming at V came to 2 bases and at J to 7 bases, leaving 3 bases not matched to a gene. CDR3 DNA: TGCGCCAGCAGTGAGGGGACTAGCACGAATGAGCAGTTCTTC. As protein: CASSEGTSTNEQFF.

The rearrangement links TRBV14 to TRBJ1-5; no clear D. CDR1 SGHDN and CDR2 FVKESK come from the germline V gene. V was cut by 4 bases and J by 9 bases, with 13 bases left in between. CDR3 length equals 13 residues. CDR3 sequence reads: CASSRDILAPQHF. The DNA of the CDR3 is TGTGCCAGCAGCCGAGACATTTTAGCGCCCCAGCATTTT.

The chain recombines TRBV19 with TRBJ2-5; weak D call: TRBD1 (5 bases). The length of the CDR3 is 16 residues. From germline, CDR1 is LNHDA and CDR2 SQIVND (reference sequence). V lost 0 bases and J 1 base, leaving 12 bases between the germline ends. CDR3 protein: CASSIDGLGPQETQYF. CDR3 coding DNA: TGTGCCAGTAGTATAGACGGTCTGGGGCCCCAAGAGACCCAGTACTTC. The full variable domain, in which reference TRBV19 and TRBJ2-5 provide the parts outside the CDR3, is DGGITQSPKYLFRKEGQNVTLSCEQNLNHDAMYWYRQDPGQGLRLIYYSQIVNDFQKGDIAEGYSVSREKKESFPLTVTSAQKNPTAFYLCASSIDGLGPQETQYFGPGTRLLVL.

The chain couples TRBV5-1 to TRBJ1-2; TRBD1 is a possible D gene (6 bases). Germline V gives CDR1 SGHRS, CDR2 YFSETQ. There are 13 residues in the CDR3. V lost 3 bases and J lost 4, with 10 bases in between. DNA of the CDR3: TGCGCCAGCAGCTGGGAACAGGGCTATGGCTACACCTTC. Encoded protein: CASSWEQGYGYTF.

This chain joins TRBV10-2 and TRBJ2-3, with unresolved D. V was pared by 6 bases and J by 0 bases, with 13 bases between. The CDR3 is 15 residues long. The germline gives CDR1 WSHSY, CDR2 SAAADI. The CDR3 coding sequence is TGCGCCAGCAGAGTTATCGGGCCTAGCACAGATACGCAGTATTTT. Translating it yields CASRVIGPSTDTQYF.

This clone has a handful of counts. The chain is built from TRBV7-9 and TRBJ2-7, with 8 bases lining up with TRBD1. V shed 5 bases, J shed 1 base, and the junction held 1 base outside the gene matches. Per germline, CDR1 SEHNR and CDR2 FQNEAQ (reference sequence). CDR3 length: 13 amino acids. The CDR3 reads CASSRTGSYEQYV. The DNA for the CDR3 is TGTGCCAGCAGCCGGACAGGGTCCTACGAGCAGTACGTC.

The CDR3 DNA is TGTGCTAGTGGTTTGGCAACTCTCCCAATGAACACTGAAGCTTTCTTT. It yields the protein CASGLATLPMNTEAFF. The rearrangement joins TRBV12-5 to TRBJ1-1; D not certain. Germline V lookup: CDR1 LGHNT, CDR2 FRNRAP. Trimming took 1 base from V and 0 from J, leaving 12 bases between them. This CDR3 region has 16 residues.

CDR3 amino acids: CASSLGTFYSSYEQYV. DNA for the CDR3: TGTGCCAGCAGCTTAGGGACATTTTATAGCTCCTACGAGCAGTACGTC. The chain combines TRBV11-2 with TRBJ2-7; a weak D match, TRBD1 (5 bases). The CDR3 runs to 16 residues. V lost 1 base, J lost 0 bases, and 13 bases lay in between. Germline V gives CDR1 SGHAT, CDR2 FQNNGV.

This chain uses TRBV5-6 with TRBJ2-2; 9 nucleotides match TRBD1. CDR3 length equals 14 residues. Losses at the gene ends were 2 bases for V and 8 bases for J; bases not matched to a gene: 4. Germline V lookup: CDR1 SGHDT, CDR2 YYEEEE. This CDR3 reads CASSFGQGRGELFF. In DNA form, the CDR3 reads TGTGCCAGCAGCTTTGGACAGGGGCGGGGGGAGCTGTTTTTT.

The chain uses TRBV5-1 and TRBJ2-1, with D perhaps given as TRBD1 or TRBD2 (5 bases each). The V end was cut by 2 bases, the J end by 7 bases, with 16 bases between. This CDR3 contains 15 residues. CDR1 and CDR2 from the germline V gene are SGHRS and YFSETQ. Here the CDR3 DNA reads TGCGCCAGCAGCTTTGGCCCTTGGGGGATGAATGAGCAGTTCTTC. This sequence encodes CASSFGPWGMNEQFF. The full variable domain, completed using reference TRBV5-1 and TRBJ2-1, is KAGVTQTPRYLIKTRGQQVTLSCSPISGHRSVSWYQQTPGQGLQFLFEYFSETQRNKGNFPGRFSGRQFSNSRSEMNVSTLELGDSALYLCASSFGPWGMNEQFFGPGTRLTVL.

This chain connects TRBV5-6 to TRBJ1-2, with TRBD1 matching over 9 bases. The CDR3 has 14 amino acids. From germline, CDR1 is SGHDT and CDR2 YYEEEE. V lost 0 bases and J lost 8; bases outside the gene matches: 5. In DNA, the CDR3 is TGTGCCAGCAGCTTGGGGGACAGGGTCTACGGCTACACCTTC. Translation gives CASSLGDRVYGYTF.

The chain uses TRBV5-4 and TRBJ2-5; 8 nucleotides match TRBD2. The CDR3 is made up of 13 amino acids. CDR1 is SGHNT and CDR2 is YYREEE in the germline V gene (reference sequence). V was pared by 4 bases and J by 4 bases, with 3 bases of the junction left unmatched. CDR3 in amino acids: CASSVGLAETQYF. The CDR3 DNA sequence: TGTGCCAGCAGCGTTGGACTAGCAGAGACCCAGTACTTC.

The chain combines TRBV5-1 with TRBJ1-3; D is undetermined. CDR1 SGHRS and CDR2 YFSETQ come from the germline V gene. Trimming stripped 0 bases from V and 4 bases from J, with 8 bases between. The CDR3 contains 14 residues. DNA for the CDR3: TGCGCCAGCAGCTTGGTCGGCAGAGGAAACACCATATATTTT. Protein: CASSLVGRGNTIYF.